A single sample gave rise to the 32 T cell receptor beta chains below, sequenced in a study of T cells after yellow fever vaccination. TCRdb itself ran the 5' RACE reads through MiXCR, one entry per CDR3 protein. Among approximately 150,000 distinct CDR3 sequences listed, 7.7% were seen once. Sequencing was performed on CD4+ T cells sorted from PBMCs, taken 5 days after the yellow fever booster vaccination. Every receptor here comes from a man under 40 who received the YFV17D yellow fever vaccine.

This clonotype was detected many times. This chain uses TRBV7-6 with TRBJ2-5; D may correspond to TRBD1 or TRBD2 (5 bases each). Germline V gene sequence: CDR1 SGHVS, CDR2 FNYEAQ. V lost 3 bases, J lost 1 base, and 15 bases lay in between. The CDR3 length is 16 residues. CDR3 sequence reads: CASSFASGRPQETQYF. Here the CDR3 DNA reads TGTGCCAGCAGCTTCGCTTCGGGGCGGCCCCAAGAGACCCAGTACTTC.

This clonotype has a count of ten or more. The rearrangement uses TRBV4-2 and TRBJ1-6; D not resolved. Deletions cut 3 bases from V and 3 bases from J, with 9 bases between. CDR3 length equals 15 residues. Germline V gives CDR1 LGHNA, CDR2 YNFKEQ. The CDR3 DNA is TGTGCCAGCAGCCATAACAGCCTCTATAATTCACCCCTCCACTTT. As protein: CASSHNSLYNSPLHF.

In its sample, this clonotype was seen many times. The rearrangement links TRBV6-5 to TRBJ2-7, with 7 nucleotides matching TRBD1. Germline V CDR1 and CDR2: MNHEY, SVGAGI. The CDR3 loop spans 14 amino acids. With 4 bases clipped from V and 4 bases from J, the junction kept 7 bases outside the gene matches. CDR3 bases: TGTGCCAGCAGTTCCAGCGCCAGGGGGTACGAGCAGTACTTC. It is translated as CASSSSARGYEQYF.

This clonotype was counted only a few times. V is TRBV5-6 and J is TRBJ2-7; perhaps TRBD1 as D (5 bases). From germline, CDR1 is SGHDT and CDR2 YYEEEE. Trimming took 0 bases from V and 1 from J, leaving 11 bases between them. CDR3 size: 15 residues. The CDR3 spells CASSLVPDTSYEQYF. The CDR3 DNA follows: TGTGCCAGCAGCTTGGTTCCGGACACTTCCTACGAGCAGTACTTC.

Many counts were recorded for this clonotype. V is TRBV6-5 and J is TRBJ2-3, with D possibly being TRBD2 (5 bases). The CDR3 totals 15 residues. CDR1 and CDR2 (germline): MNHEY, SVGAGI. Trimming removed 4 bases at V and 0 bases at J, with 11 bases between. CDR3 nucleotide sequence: TGTGCCAGCAGTTCCACTGGCGGGAGCACAGATACGCAGTATTTT. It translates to CASSSTGGSTDTQYF.

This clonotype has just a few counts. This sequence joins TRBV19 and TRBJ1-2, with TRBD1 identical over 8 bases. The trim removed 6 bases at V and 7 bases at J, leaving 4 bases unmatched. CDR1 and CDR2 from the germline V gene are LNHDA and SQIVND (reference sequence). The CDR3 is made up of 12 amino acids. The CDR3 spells CASRDREAGYTF. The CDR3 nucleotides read TGTGCCAGTAGGGACAGGGAGGCTGGCTACACCTTC.

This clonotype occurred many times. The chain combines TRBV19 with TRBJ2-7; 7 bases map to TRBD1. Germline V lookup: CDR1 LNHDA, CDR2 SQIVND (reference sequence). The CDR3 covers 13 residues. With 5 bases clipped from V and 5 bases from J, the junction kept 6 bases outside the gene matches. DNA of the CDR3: TGTGCCAGTAGTCTCGGGACAGCTAACGAGCAGTACTTC. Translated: CASSLGTANEQYF. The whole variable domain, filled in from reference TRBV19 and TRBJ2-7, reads DGGITQSPKYLFRKEGQNVTLSCEQNLNHDAMYWYRQDPGQGLRLIYYSQIVNDFQKGDIAEGYSVSREKKESFPLTVTSAQKNPTAFYLCASSLGTANEQYFGPGTRLTVT.

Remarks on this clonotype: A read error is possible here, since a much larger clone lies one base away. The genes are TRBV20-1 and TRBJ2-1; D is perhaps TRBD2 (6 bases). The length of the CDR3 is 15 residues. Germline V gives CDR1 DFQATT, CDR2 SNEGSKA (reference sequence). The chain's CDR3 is CCASESKRPYNEQFF. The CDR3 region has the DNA TGCTGTGCTAGCGAATCTAAGCGGCCCTACAATGAGCAGTTCTTC.

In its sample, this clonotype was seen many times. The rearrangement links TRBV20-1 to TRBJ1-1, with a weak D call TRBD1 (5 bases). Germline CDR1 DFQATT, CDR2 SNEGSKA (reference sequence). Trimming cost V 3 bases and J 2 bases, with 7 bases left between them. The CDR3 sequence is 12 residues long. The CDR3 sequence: CSARDINTEAFF. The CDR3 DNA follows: TGCAGTGCTAGGGACATTAACACTGAAGCTTTCTTT.

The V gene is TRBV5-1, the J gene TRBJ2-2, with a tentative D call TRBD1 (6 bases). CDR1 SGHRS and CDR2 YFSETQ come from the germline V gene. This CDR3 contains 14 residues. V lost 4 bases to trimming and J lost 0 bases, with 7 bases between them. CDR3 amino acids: CASSRQANTGELFF. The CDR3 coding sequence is TGCGCCAGCAGCCGACAGGCGAACACCGGGGAGCTGTTTTTT.

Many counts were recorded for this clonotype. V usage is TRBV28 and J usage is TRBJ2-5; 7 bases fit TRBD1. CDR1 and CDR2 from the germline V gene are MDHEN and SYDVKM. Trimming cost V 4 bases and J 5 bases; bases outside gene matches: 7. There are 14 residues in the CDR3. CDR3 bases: TGTGCCAGCAGTTCAGGGGGTCTGGTGGAGACCCAGTACTTC. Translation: CASSSGGLVETQYF.

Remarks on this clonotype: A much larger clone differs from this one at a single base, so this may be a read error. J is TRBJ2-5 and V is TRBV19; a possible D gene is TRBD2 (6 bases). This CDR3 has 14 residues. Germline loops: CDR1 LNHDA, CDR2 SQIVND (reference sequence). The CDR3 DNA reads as TGTGCCATTAGTCGCGGGACTCTACAAGAGACCCAGTACTTC. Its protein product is CAISRGTLQETQYF. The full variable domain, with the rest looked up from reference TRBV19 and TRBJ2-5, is DGGITQSPKYLFRKEGQNVTLSCEQNLNHDAMYWYRQDPGQGLRLIYYSQIVNDFQKGDIAEGYSVSREKKESFPLTVTSAQKNPTAFYLCAISRGTLQETQYFGPGTRLLVL.

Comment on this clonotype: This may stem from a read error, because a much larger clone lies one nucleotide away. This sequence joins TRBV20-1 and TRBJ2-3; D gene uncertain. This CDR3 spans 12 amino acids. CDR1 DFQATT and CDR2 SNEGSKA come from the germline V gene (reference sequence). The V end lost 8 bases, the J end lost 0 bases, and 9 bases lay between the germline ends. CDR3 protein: CSPERSTDTQYF. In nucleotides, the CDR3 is TGCAGTCCAGAACGGAGCACAGATACGCAGTATTTT.

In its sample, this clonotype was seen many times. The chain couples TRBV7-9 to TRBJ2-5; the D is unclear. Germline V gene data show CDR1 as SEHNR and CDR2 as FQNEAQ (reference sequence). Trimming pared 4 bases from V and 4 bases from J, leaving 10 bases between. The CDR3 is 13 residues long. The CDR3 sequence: CASSWVYRETQYF. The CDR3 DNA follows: TGTGCCAGCAGCTGGGTCTATCGAGAGACCCAGTACTTC.

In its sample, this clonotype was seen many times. This chain's CDR3 is CASRRDLNTGELFF. The CDR3 DNA reads as TGTGCCAGCCGAAGAGACCTGAACACCGGGGAGCTGTTTTTT. The J gene is TRBJ2-2, the V gene TRBV4-2; D unresolved. The germline CDR1 and CDR2 sequences are LGHNA and YNFKEQ. Trimming took off 8 bases at V and 1 base at J, with 11 bases between the two ends. The CDR3 sequence is 14 residues long.

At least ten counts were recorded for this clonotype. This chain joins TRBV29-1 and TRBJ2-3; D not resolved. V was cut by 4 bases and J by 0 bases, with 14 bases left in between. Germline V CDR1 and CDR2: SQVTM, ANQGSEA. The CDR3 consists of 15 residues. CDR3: CSVGVTSTSTDTQYF. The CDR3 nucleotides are TGCAGCGTTGGCGTGACATCAACTAGCACAGATACGCAGTATTTT.

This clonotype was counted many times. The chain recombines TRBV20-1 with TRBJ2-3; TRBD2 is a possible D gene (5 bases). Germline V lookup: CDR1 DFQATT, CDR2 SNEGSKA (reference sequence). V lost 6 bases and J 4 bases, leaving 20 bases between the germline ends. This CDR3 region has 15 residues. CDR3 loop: CSANPLGVGPDTQYF. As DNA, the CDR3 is TGCAGTGCAAACCCCCTCGGGGTAGGCCCAGATACGCAGTATTTT.

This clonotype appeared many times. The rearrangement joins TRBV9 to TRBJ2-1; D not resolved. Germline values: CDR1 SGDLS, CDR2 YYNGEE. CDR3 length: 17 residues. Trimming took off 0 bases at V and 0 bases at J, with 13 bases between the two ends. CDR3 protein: CASSVVGSGISYNEQFF. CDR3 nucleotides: TGTGCCAGCAGCGTAGTTGGTTCAGGCATCTCCTACAATGAGCAGTTCTTC.

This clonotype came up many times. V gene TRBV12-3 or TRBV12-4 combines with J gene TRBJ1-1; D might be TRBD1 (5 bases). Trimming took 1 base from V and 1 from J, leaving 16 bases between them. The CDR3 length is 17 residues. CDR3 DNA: TGTGCCAGCAGTTTAGGGGAGGGGCTCAGAGGGAACACTGAAGCTTTCTTT. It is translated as CASSLGEGLRGNTEAFF.

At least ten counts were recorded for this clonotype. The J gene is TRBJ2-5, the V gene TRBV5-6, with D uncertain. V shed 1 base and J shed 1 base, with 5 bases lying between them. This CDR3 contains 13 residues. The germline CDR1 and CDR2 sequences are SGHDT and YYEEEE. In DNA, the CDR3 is TGTGCCAGCAGCTTGTCAGCCCAAGAGACCCAGTACTTC. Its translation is CASSLSAQETQYF.

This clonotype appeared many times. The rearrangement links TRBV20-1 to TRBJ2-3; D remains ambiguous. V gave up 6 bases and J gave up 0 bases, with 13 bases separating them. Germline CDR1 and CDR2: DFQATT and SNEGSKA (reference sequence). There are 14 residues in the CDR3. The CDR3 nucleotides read TGCAGTGCGAACACCCTAGAGAGCACAGATACGCAGTATTTT. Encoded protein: CSANTLESTDTQYF.

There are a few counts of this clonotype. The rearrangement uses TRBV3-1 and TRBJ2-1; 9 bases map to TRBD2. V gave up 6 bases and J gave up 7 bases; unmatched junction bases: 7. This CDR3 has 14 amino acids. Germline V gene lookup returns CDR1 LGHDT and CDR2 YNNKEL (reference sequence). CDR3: CASRIAGALNEQFF. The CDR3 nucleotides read TGTGCCAGCAGGATAGCGGGAGCTTTGAATGAGCAGTTCTTC.

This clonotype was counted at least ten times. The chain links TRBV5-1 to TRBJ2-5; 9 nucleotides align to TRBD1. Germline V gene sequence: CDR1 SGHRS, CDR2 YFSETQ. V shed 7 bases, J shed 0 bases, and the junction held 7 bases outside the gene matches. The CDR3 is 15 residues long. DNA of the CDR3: TGCGCCAGCTTAAGAGGGACAGGGTACCAAGAGACCCAGTACTTC. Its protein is CASLRGTGYQETQYF.

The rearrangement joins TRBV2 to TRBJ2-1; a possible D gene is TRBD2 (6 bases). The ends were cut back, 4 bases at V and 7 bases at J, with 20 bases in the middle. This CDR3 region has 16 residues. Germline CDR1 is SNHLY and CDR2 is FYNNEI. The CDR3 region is CASSGGGPGDWNEQFF. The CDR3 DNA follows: TGTGCCAGCAGTGGCGGAGGGCCCGGTGATTGGAATGAGCAGTTCTTC.

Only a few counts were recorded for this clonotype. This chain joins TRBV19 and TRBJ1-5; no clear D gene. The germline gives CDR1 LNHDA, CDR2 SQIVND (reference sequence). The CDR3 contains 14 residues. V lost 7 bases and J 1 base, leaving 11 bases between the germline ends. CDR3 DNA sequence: TGTGCCAGTACCATGGTAGGGAGCAATCAGCCCCAGCATTTT. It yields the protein CASTMVGSNQPQHF. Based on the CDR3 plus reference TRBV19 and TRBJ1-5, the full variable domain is DGGITQSPKYLFRKEGQNVTLSCEQNLNHDAMYWYRQDPGQGLRLIYYSQIVNDFQKGDIAEGYSVSREKKESFPLTVTSAQKNPTAFYLCASTMVGSNQPQHFGDGTRLSIL.

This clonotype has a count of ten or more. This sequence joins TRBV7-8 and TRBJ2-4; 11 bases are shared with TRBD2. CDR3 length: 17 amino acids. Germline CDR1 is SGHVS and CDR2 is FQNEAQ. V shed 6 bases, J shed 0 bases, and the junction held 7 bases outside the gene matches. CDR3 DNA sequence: TGTGCCAGCAGTTATGGGACTAGCGGAGTAGCCAAAAACATTCAGTACTTC. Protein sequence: CASSYGTSGVAKNIQYF.

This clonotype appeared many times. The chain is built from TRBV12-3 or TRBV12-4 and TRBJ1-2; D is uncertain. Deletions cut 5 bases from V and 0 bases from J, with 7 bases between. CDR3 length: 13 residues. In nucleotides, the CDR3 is TGTGCCAGCAGTCCAGTAGCTAACTATGGCTACACCTTC. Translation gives CASSPVANYGYTF.

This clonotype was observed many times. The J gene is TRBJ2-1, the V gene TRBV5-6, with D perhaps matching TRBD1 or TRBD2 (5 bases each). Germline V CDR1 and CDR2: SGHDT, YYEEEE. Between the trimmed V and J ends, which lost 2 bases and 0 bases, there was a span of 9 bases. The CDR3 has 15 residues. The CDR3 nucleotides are TGTGCCAGCAGCTTTGGGACGAACTCCTACAATGAGCAGTTCTTC. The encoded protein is CASSFGTNSYNEQFF.

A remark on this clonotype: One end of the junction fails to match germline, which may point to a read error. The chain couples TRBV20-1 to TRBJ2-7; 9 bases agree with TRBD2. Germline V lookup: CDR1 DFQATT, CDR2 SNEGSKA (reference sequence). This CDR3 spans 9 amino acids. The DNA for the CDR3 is TGCAGTGCTAGACTAGCGGGGTTATTC. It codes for CSARLAGLF.

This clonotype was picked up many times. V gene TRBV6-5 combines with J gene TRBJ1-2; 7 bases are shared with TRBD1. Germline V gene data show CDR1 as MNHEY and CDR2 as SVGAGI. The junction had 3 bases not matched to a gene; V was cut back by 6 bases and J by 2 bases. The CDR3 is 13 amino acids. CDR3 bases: TGTGCCAGCAGGACAGGGTCAAACTATGGCTACACCTTC. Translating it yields CASRTGSNYGYTF.

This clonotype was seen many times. The CDR3, as DNA: TGTGCCAGCCGGAGGGCCTCCTACAATGAGCAGTTCTTC. Protein product: CASRRASYNEQFF. The J gene is TRBJ2-1, the V gene TRBV6-1, with D perhaps matching TRBD2 (6 bases). The CDR3 totals 13 residues. Germline CDR1 and CDR2: MNHNS and SASEGT. Trimming removed 8 bases at V and 0 bases at J, with 8 bases between.

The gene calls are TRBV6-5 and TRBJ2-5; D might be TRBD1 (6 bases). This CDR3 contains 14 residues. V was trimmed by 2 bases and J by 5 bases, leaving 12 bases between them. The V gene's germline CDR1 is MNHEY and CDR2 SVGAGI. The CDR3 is CASSYADRRETQYF. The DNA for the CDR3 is TGTGCCAGCAGTTACGCAGACAGGCGGGAGACCCAGTACTTC.